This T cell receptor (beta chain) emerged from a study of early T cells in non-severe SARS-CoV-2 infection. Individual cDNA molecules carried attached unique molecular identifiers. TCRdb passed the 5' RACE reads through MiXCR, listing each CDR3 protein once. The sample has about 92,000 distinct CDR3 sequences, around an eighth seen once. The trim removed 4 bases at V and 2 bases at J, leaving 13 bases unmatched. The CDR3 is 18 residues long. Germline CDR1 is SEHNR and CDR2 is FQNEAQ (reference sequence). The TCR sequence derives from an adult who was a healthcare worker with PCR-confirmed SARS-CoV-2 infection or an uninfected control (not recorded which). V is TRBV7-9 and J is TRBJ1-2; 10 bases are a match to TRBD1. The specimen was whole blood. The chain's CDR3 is CASSSPPGTGVGNYGYTF. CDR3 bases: TGTGCCAGCAGCTCTCCACCCGGGACAGGGGTTGGGAACTATGGCTACACCTTC.